A single T cell receptor beta chain is shown here with its context. Its binding antigen is unknown. No much larger clonotype is one base removed from it; base qualities were not supplied. The CDR3 starts with the cysteine, ends with the phenylalanine, and has 13 residues. The CDR3 DNA has 39 bases and is translated from base 1. Trimming accounts for 9 bases at V and 4 bases at J, while the number of junction bases matched to no gene is 5. Via the germline V gene, CDR1 is SNHLY and CDR2 FYNNEI. The cohort consisted of hundreds of healthy bone marrow donors. All cohort members were sampled while nominally healthy, although unrecorded immune exposures were likely present. The donor was CMV seropositive and was included in the group of almost 300 seropositive cohort members. Each donor provided a peripheral blood sample, and peripheral blood mononuclear cells were used for TCR beta sequencing. Genomic DNA extraction from the blood cell samples was performed with the Qiagen DNeasy Blood Extraction Kit.

The library was prepared using the immunoSEQ multiplex PCR assay. For the multiplex PCR, a mixture combining 60 forward primers for TCR Vbeta segments and 13 reverse primers for TCR Jbeta segments was used. Amplification of the CDR3 region of rearranged TCR beta genes was performed with a multiplex PCR assay on genomic DNA. The amplified TCR beta libraries were sequenced on the Illumina HiSeq System as 87-base-pair reads. The paper's data handling went like this. Across the 670 or so repertoires, a later analysis counted tens of millions of unique TCR beta chains, 8.5 million to 12 million of which were shared by at least two donors. Raw reads were error-corrected and collapsed into unique sequences with a nearest-neighbor algorithm that merged closely related sequences to remove PCR and sequencing errors. To assign V, D and J gene segments, CDR3 sequences were aligned to IMGT reference sequences. For a sequence to be retained, at least a six-nucleotide match to both a V gene segment and a J gene segment was required. A rearrangement was called productive if the CDR3 had no stop codons and remained in frame with V and J, and every other rearrangement was called non-productive. Following IMGT convention, CDR3 was defined as the stretch from the second conserved V-encoded cysteine up to the conserved J-encoded phenylalanine. In an earlier analysis of around 640 of the donors, sequences lacking an unambiguous match to a single V gene segment were excluded. In an earlier analysis of approximately 590 of the donors, a V segment was called functional when productive rearrangements were above 56.7%, and segregating when the standard deviation between donors exceeded 5%. A statistical classification framework was built for diagnosing cytomegalovirus status from the catalog of TCR beta chain sequences. V and J gene assignment, in a later analysis, came from comparing TCR nucleotide sequences with IMGT/GENE-DB human TR gene sequences. In a later analysis, CDR3 sequences and most-parsimonious VDJ recombination scenarios were assigned using the TCRdist pipeline. In a later analysis, every TCR beta chain was defined by the combination of its CDR3 amino acid sequence and its V-gene family, and reads without a unique V-gene family were dropped. As a way to deal with suspected cross-contamination and a sequencing artifact, a later analysis dropped over 550 nucleotide sequences that were highly shared and had low generation probability. In a later analysis, a clonal expansion index was calculated for each public chain from normalized within-repertoire ranks of inferred template counts. Generation probabilities in a later analysis came from a VDJ recombination model fitted to out-of-frame rearrangements, and those results were checked against IGoR. In a later analysis, hypergeometric tests were used to score TCR-TCR, TCR-HLA and TCR-CMV co-occurrence, with a repertoire-size bias correction applied to TCR pairs. A later analysis estimated false discovery rates by permuting HLA or CMV assignments 20 times. A later analysis grouped co-occurring TCRs with DBSCAN, adding TCRdist sequence similarity when clustering within HLA-allele-positive subsets. Co-occurrence clustering excluded repertoires with fewer than 30,000 or more than 120,000 public chains, plus five with anomalous nucleotide sharing. TCRdb took over this immuneACCESS table, retaining in-frame rearrangements with V and J assigned. Such tables are incomplete; in checked studies, under half of the missing clones stem from an unresolved V gene, and the remainder is unexplained. That table supplies the V and J calls and clone size; D and trimming were determined from the DNA. The sample table shows some 79,000 clones, and 55% to 65% are seen once. Of the sample, approximately 16% falls within the top ten clones.

The data were taken from a study of cytomegalovirus exposure and HLA in healthy donors (dated by TCRdb to between 2016 and 2019). About the full investigation: An earlier analysis of roughly 500 of the donors reported 250 to 300 Gb of sequence data and 117 million unique TCR beta sequences from about 179 million T cells. Of the roughly 400 genotyped donors, approximately 83% fell in the genetic ancestry cluster associated with self-reported Caucasian donors. An early release covering around 630 HLA-typed donors comprised around 300 gigabases of sequencing data and roughly 85 million unique TCR sequences. Every repertoire in the discovery cohort had been generated on one and the same sequencing platform. An earlier analysis of nearly 600 of the donors applied high-throughput TCR beta sequencing to assess whether each TCR beta V gene segment acted as functional or pseudogenic. The aim of the study was to test whether cataloging public T cell receptors could identify signatures of past pathogen exposure. Typing coverage varied by locus: 629-630 donors for A, B, C, DRB1 and DQB1; 500 to 550 for DQA1; around 570 for DPA1; 450 to 480 for DPB1. Genome-wide SNP genotypes for about 60% of the roughly 700 donors were used in a later genetic analysis, which treated that subset as a discovery cohort. On average, approximately 250,000 unique TCR beta nucleotide sequences were sequenced per donor among some 420 genotyped donors of the cohort, with roughly a sixth of those sequences being non-productive. Rather than using new phenotypic data, the later analysis identified candidate immune exposures from TCR beta sequences and from how often those sequences occurred across donors. A later analysis re-analyzed previously published TCR beta repertoires from roughly 600 donors and added high-resolution HLA genotyping to study TCR occurrence patterns. Along with the roughly 670-subject first cohort, a separate validation cohort of over 90 different subjects was used. Using immunosequencing, the study profiled T cell repertoires from fewer than 700 subjects and related those repertoires to cytomegalovirus serostatus. Donor age, sex, ethnicity and CMV serostatus were compiled alongside the repertoire data. About five DR-DQ haplotypes were handled as single units for association and clustering, since linkage in the cohort was strong. Class I and class II HLA loci were covered by the typing at four-digit resolution. The study combined high-throughput TCR immunosequencing, statistical association of individual TCRs with disease status, and machine learning to predict cytomegalovirus infection status. The investigation overall reported the following: A further reported finding was that TCR beta sequences accurately predicted the HLA-A and HLA-B alleles for most subjects in the first cohort. Because counts were too low, roughly 16 rarely observed V segments, including chromosome 9 orphons, were left out of the earlier analysis of about 620 of the donors. HLA typing was unavailable for some donors at each locus, so association tests used only the typed subset. V-gene and J-gene trimming of TCR beta chains was associated with a missense DCLRE1C variant in a later genetic analysis, and the association was replicated in an independent cohort. The presence/absence analyses assumed that sequencing depth was roughly uniform across donors, and that assumption may not be true. In a later analysis, around 17,000 TCR beta sequences were associated with specific HLA alleles at a false discovery rate of 0.05. In a later analysis, TCR association rates were found to vary across HLA loci, with the most associated TCRs seen for DRB1 alleles and the fewest for HLA-C alleles. Correlated functional status among segregating V segments might reflect linkage disequilibrium, but an unknown experimental factor could not be ruled out. The study listed 164 TCR beta chains as associated with cytomegalovirus. The cohort was sequenced for TCR beta chains only, and without alpha or paired-chain data the features that could be detected were limited. Compared with equally common non-associated chains, HLA-associated TCR beta chains in a later analysis were more clonally expanded and had lower generation probabilities. According to the authors, the approach could potentially be generalized to other disease states and immunological phenotypes. Some IMGT-functional V segments, including TRBV6-2 and TRBV6-3, could not be told apart with the 87-base-pair reads, so those segments were excluded. Immune exposure information for the cohort was limited to CMV serostatus. A later analysis found that most CMV-associated TCR beta chains appeared HLA-restricted, with HLA associations seemingly driven largely by CMV exposure. In vitro tests confirmed that three of the cytomegalovirus-associated TCR beta chains recognize cytomegalovirus antigens. Broadly in line with IMGT annotations, most TCR beta V segments showed up in productive rearrangements about 90% or about 30% of the time in an earlier analysis of several hundred of the donors. The classifier was reported to diagnose cytomegalovirus status with high specificity and sensitivity in both the original and validation cohorts. Most TCR sequences were observed very rarely across donors, whereas some public TCRs were present in many individuals. Strong co-occurrence of HLA alleles, especially DR and DQ, made assigning TCR associations to individual alleles difficult. According to a later analysis, parvovirus B19, influenza, CMV and Epstein-Barr virus appeared linked to several top co-occurrence clusters. According to a later genetic analysis, donors in an Asian-associated ancestry cluster had fewer N-insertions in productive TCRs than the roughly 700-donor mean. A group of highly shared sequence variants was considered likely to be a technical artifact of the sequencing pipeline.

Source material: PBMCs. The V and J segments used are TRBV2 and TRBJ1-4; a stretch of 7 junction bases matches TRBD1. The TCR was taken from a woman aged 40 to 50 in good health and CMV-seropositive. CDR3 protein: CARGRDSNEKLFF. The bases are TGTGCCAGAGGGCGGGACAGTAATGAAAAACTGTTTTTT. The variable domain in full, with residues beyond the CDR3 obtained from the reference TRBV2 and TRBJ1-4 genes, is EPEVTQTPSHQVTQMGQEVILRCVPISNHLYFYWYRQILGQKVEFLVSFYNNEISEKSEIFDDQFSVERPDGSNFTLKIRSTKLEDSAMYFCARGRDSNEKLFFGSGTQLSVL.